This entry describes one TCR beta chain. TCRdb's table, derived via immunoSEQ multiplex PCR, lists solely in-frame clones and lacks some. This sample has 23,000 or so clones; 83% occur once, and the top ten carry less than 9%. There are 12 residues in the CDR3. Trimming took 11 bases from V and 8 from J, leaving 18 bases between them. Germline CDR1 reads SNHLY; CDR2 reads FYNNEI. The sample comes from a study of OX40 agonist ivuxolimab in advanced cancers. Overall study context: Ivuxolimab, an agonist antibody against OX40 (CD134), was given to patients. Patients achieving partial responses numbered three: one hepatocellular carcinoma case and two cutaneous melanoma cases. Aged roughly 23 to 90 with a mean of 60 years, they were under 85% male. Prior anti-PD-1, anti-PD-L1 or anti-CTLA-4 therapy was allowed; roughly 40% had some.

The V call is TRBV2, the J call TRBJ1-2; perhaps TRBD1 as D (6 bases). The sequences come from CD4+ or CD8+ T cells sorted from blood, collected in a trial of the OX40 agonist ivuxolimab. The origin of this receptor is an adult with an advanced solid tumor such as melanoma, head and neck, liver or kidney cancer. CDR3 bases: TGTGCCCCCTTTCGGGGGGCGAGGGGCTACACCTTC. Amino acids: CAPFRGARGYTF.